A single T cell receptor beta chain is shown here with its context. The data were taken from a study of CD8 T cells in Susac syndrome. RNA amounts of roughly 0.45 to 1 ug underwent reverse transcription with random hexamers. MiXCR, run by TCRdb on the immunoSEQ multiplex PCR reads, gives a single entry per CDR3 protein. Among 100,000 to 150,000 distinct CDR3 sequences listed, 85% to 95% were seen once. Germline V gives CDR1 SGHVS, CDR2 FQNEAQ. This CDR3 comprises 11 residues. Unmatched junction bases numbered 1, after V lost 4 bases and J lost 12 bases. The chain joins TRBV7-8 to TRBJ1-5, with 9 bases matching TRBD1. The clonotype was recovered from a human donor with multiple sclerosis. Input material: CD8+ T cells from PBMCs. The CDR3 bases are TGTGCCAGCAGCTCGGGACAGGGCCAGCATTTT. As protein: CASSSGQGQHF.